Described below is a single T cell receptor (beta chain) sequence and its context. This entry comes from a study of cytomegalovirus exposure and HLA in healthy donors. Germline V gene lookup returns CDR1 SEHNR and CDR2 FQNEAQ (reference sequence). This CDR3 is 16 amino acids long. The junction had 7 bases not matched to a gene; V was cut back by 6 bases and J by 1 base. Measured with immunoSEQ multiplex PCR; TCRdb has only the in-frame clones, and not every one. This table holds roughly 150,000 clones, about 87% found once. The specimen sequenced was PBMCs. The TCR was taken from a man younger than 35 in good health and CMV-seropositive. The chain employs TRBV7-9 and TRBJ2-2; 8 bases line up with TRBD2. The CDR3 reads CASSPRTSLNTGELFF. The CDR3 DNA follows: TGTGCCAGCAGTCCCAGGACTAGCCTGAACACCGGGGAGCTGTTTTTT.